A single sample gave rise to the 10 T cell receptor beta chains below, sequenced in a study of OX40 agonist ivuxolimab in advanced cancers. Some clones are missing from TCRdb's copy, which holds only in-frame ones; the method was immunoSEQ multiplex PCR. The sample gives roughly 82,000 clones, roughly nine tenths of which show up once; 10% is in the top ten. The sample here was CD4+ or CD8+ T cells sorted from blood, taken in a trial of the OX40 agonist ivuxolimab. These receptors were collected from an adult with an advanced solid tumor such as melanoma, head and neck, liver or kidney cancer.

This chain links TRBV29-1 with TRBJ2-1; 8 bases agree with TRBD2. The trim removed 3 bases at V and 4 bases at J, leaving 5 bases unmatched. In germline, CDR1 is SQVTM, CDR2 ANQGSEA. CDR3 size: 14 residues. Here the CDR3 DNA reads TGCAGCGTTGAGAGGGCTAGCGGGTACAATGAGCAGTTCTTC. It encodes CSVERASGYNEQFF.

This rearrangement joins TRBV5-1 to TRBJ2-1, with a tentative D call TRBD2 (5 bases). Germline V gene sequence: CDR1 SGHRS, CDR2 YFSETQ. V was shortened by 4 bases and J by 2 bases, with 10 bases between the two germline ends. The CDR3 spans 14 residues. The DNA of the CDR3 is TGCGCCAGCAGCCCCACGGGAACCTACAATGAGCAGTTCTTC. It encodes CASSPTGTYNEQFF.

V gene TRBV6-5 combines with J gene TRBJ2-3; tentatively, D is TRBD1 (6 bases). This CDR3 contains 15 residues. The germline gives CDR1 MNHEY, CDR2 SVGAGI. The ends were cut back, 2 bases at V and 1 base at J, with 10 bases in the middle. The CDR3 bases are TGTGCCAGCAGTTACGCAGGGGTTGGCACAGATACGCAGTATTTT. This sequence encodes CASSYAGVGTDTQYF.

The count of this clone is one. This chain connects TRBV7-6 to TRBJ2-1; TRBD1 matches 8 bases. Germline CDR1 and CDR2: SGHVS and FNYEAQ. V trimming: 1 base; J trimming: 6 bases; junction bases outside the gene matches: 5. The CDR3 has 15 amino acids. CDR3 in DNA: TGTGCCAGCAGCTTAGTGGCCGGGACAGGCAATGAGCAGTTCTTC. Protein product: CASSLVAGTGNEQFF.

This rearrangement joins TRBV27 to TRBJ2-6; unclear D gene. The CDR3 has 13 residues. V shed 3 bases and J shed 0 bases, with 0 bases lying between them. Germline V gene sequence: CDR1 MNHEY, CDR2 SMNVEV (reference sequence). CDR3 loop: CASSFSGANVLTF. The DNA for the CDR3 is TGTGCCAGCAGTTTCTCTGGGGCCAACGTCCTGACTTTC.

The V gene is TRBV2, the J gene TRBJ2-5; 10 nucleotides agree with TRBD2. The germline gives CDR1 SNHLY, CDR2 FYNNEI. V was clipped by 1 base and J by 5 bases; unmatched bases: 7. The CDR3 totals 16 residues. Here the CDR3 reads CASSEDGSGGMETQYF. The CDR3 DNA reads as TGTGCCAGCAGTGAAGATGGTAGCGGGGGGATGGAGACCCAGTACTTC.

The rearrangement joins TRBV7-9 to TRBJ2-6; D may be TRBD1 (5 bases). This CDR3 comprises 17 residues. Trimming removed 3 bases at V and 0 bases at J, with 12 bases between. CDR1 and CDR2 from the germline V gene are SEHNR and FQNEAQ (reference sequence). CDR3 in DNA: TGTGCCAGCAGCTTCCGAAGGGGCCTCTCTGGGGCCAACGTCCTGACTTTC. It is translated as CASSFRRGLSGANVLTF.

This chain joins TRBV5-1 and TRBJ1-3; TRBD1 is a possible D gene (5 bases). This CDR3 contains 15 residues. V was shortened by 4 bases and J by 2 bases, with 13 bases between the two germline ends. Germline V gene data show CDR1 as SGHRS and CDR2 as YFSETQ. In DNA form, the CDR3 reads TGCGCCAGCAGCAACCGAGGGGAGCCTGGAAACACCATATATTTT. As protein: CASSNRGEPGNTIYF.

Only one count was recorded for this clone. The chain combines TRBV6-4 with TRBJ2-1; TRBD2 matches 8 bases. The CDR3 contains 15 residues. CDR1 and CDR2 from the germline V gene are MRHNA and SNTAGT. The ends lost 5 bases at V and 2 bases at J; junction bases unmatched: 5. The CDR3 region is CASSMGSGAYNEQFF. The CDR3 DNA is TGTGCCAGCAGTATGGGTAGCGGGGCCTACAATGAGCAGTTCTTC.

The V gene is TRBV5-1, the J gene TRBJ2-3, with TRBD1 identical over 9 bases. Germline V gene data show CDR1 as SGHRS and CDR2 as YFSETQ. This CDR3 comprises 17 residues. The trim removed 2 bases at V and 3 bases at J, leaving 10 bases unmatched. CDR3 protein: CASSLSGQGRGTDTQYF. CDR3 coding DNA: TGCGCCAGCAGCTTATCCGGACAGGGGAGGGGGACAGATACGCAGTATTTT.